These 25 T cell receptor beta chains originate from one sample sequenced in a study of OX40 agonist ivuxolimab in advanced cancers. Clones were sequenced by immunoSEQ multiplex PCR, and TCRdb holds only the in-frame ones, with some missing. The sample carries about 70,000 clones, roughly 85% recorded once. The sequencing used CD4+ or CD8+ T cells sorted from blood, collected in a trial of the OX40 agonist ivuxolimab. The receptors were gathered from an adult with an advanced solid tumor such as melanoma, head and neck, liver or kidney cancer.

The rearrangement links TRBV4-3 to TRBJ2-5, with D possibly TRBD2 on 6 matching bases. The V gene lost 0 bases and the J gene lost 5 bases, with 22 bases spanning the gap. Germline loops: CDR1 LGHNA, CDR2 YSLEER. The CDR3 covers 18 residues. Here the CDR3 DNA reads TGCGCCAGCAGCCAAGATTATGCGGCAGCTGGGGCGGGGGAGACCCAGTACTTC. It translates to CASSQDYAAAGAGETQYF.

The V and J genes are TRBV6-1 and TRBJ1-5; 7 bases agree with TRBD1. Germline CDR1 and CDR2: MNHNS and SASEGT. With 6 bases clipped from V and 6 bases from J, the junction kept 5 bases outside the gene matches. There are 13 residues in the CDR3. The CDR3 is CASSQTGFQPQHF. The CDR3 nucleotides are TGTGCCAGCAGCCAGACAGGGTTTCAGCCCCAGCATTTT.

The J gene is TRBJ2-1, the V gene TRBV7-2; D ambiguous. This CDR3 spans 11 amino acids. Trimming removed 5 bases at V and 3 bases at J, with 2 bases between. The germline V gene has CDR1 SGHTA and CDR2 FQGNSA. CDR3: CASSDYNEQFF. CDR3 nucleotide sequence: TGTGCCAGCAGCGACTACAATGAGCAGTTCTTC.

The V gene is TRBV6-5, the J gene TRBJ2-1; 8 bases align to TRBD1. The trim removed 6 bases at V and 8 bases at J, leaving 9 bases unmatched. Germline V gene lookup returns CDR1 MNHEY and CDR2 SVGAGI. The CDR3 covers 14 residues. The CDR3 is CASRRNSGGHEQFF. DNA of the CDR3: TGTGCCAGCAGGAGGAATTCAGGGGGCCATGAGCAGTTCTTC.

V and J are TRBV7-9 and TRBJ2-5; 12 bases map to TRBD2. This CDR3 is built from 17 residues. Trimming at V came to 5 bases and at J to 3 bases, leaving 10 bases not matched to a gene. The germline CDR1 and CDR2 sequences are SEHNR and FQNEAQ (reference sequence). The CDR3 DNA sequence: TGTGCCAGCAGCCACGACCCACGACTAGCGGGAGAAGAGACCCAGTACTTC. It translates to CASSHDPRLAGEETQYF.

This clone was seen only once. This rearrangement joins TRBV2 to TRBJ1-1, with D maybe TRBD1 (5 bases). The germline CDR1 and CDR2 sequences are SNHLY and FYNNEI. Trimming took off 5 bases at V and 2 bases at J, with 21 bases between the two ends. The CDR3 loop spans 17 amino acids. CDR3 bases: TGTGCCAGCAGTCAAAACGCTCAAACAGGAGACAACACTGAAGCTTTCTTT. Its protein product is CASSQNAQTGDNTEAFF.

The CDR3 nucleotides are TGTGCCAGCAGTACGGGGAGGGGGCAGGTTATAGCAGGAGGCTACACCTTC. This translates into CASSTGRGQVIAGGYTF. This chain joins TRBV28 and TRBJ1-2, with 7 bases that match TRBD1. The CDR3 is made up of 17 amino acids. After removal of 5 bases from V and 8 bases from J, the junction contained 20 bases not matched to a gene. CDR1 is MDHEN and CDR2 is SYDVKM in the germline V gene.

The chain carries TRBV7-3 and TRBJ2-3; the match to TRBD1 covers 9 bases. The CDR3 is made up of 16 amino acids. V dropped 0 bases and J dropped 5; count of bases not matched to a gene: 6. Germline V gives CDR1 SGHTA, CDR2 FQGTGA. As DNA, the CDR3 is TGTGCCAGCAGCTTAACTTGGACAGGGGTAGGAGATACGCAGTATTTT. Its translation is CASSLTWTGVGDTQYF. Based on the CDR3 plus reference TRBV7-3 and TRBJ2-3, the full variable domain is GAGVSQTPSNKVTEKGKYVELRCDPISGHTALYWYRQSLGQGPEFLIYFQGTGAADDSGLPNDRFFAVRPEGSVSTLKIQRTERGDSAVYLCASSLTWTGVGDTQYFGPGTRLTVL.

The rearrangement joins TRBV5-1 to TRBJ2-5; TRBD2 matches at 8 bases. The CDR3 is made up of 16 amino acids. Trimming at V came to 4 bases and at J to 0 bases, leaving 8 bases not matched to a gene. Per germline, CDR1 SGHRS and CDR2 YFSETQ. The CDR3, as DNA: TGCGCCAGCAGCCCCGGAACGGGGGGGTACCAAGAGACCCAGTACTTC. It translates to CASSPGTGGYQETQYF.

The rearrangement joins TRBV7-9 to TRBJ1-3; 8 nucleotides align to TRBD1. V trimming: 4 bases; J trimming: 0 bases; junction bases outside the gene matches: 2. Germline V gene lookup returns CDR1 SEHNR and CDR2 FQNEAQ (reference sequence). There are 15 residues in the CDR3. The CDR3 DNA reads TGTGCCAGCAGCTCCGGACAGGGCTCTGGAAACACCATATATTTT. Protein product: CASSSGQGSGNTIYF. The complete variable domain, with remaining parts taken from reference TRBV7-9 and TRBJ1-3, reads DTGVSQNPRHKITKRGQNVTFRCDPISEHNRLYWYRQTLGQGPEFLTYFQNEAQLEKSRLLSDRFSAERPKGSFSTLEIQRTEQGDSAMYLCASSSGQGSGNTIYFGEGSWLTVV.

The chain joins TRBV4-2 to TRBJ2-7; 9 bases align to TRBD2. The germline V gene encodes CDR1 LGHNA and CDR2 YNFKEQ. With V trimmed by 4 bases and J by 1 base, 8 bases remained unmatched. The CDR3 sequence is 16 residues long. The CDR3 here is CASSPKWRGGSYEQYV. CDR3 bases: TGTGCCAGCAGCCCTAAATGGCGGGGGGGATCCTACGAGCAGTACGTC.

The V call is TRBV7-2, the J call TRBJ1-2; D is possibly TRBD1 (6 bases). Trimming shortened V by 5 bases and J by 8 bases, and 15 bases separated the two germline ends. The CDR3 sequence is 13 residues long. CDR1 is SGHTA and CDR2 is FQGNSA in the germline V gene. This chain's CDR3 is CASSQNGGPGYTF. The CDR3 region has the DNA TGTGCCAGCAGCCAAAACGGGGGGCCCGGCTACACCTTC.

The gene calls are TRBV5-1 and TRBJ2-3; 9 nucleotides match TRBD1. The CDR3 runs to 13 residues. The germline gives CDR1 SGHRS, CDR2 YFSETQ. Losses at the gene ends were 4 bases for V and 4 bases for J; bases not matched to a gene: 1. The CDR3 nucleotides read TGCGCCAGCAGCGGGACAGGGTCAGATACGCAGTATTTT. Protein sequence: CASSGTGSDTQYF.

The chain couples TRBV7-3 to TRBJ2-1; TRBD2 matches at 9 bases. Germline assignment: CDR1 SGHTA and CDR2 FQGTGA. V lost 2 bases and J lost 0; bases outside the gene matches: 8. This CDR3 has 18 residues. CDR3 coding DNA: TGTGCCAGCAGCTTATTGGCGGGGGGGCCCGTCTCCTACAATGAGCAGTTCTTC. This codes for CASSLLAGGPVSYNEQFF.

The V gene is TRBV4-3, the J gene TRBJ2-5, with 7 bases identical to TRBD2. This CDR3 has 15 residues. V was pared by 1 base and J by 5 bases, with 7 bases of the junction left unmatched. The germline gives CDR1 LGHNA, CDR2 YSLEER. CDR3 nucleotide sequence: TGCGCCAGCAGCCAAGTTGGAGCGGGAAGCGAGACCCAGTACTTC. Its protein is CASSQVGAGSETQYF.

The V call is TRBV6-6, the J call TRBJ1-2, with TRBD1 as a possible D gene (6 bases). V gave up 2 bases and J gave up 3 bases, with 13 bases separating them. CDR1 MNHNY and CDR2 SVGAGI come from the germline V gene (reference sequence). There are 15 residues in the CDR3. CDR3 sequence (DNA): TGTGCCAGCAGTTACAAAGGGGGGGAGGACTATGGCTACACCTTC. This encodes CASSYKGGEDYGYTF.

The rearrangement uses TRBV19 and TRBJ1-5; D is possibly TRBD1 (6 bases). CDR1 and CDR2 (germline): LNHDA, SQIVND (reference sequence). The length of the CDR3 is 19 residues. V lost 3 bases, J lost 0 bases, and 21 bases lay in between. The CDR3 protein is CASSISVWGPMNSNQPQHF. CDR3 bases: TGTGCCAGTAGTATTTCTGTGTGGGGGCCGATGAATAGCAATCAGCCCCAGCATTTT. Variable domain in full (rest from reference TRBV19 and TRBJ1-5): DGGITQSPKYLFRKEGQNVTLSCEQNLNHDAMYWYRQDPGQGLRLIYYSQIVNDFQKGDIAEGYSVSREKKESFPLTVTSAQKNPTAFYLCASSISVWGPMNSNQPQHFGDGTRLSIL.

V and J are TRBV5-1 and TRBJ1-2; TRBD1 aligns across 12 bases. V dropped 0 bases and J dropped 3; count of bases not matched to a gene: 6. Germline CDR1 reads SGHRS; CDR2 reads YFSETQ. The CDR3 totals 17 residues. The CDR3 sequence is CASSLAGTGGADYGYTF. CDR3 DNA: TGCGCCAGCAGCTTGGCCGGGACAGGGGGCGCCGACTATGGCTACACCTTC.

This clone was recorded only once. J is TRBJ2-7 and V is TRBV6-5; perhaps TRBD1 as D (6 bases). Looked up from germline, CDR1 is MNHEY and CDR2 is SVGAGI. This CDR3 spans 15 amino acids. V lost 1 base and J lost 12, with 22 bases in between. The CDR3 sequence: CASSYLPGHGSFRYF. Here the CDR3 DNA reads TGTGCCAGCAGTTACTTACCGGGACACGGGTCCTTTCGGTACTTC.

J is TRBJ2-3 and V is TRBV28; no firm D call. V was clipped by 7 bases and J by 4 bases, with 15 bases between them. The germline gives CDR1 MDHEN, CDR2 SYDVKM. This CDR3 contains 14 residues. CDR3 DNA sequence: TGTGCCAGCATCAAAAGGGCAGGATCAGATACGCAGTATTTT. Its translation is CASIKRAGSDTQYF.

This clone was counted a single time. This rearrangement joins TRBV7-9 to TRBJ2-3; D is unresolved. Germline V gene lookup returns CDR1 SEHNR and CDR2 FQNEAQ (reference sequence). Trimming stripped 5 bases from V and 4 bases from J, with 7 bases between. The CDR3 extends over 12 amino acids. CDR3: CASSPPSDTQYF. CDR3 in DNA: TGTGCCAGCAGCCCACCTTCAGATACGCAGTATTTT. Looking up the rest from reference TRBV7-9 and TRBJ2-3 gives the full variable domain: DTGVSQNPRHKITKRGQNVTFRCDPISEHNRLYWYRQTLGQGPEFLTYFQNEAQLEKSRLLSDRFSAERPKGSFSTLEIQRTEQGDSAMYLCASSPPSDTQYFGPGTRLTVL.

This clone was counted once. CDR3 DNA sequence: TGTGCCAGTAGGCGGGGGAGCTCCTACAATGAGCAGTTCTTC. It translates to CASRRGSSYNEQFF. The gene calls are TRBV19 and TRBJ2-1; TRBD2 matches 7 bases. Germline lookup yields CDR1 LNHDA and CDR2 SQIVND (reference sequence). Germline trimming cut 6 bases from V and 0 bases from J; bases unmatched to any gene: 2. The CDR3 contains 14 residues.

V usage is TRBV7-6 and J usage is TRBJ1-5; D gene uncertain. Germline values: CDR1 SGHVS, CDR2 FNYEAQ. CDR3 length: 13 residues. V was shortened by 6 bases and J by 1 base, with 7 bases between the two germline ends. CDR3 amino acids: CASSRGSNQPQHF. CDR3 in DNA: TGTGCCAGCAGTCGGGGAAGCAATCAGCCCCAGCATTTT.

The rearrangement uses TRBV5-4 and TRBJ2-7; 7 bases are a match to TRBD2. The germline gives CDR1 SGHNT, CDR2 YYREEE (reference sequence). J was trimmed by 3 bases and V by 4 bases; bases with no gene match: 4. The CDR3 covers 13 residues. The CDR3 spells CASSQRGGYEQYF. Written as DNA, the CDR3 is TGTGCCAGCAGCCAGCGGGGCGGCTACGAGCAGTACTTC.

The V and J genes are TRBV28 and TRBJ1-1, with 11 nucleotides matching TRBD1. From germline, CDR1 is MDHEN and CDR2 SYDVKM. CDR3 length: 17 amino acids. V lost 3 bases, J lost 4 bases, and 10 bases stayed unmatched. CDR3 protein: CASSFDRTGGRGTEAFF. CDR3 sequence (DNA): TGTGCCAGCAGTTTTGACCGGACAGGGGGCAGGGGCACTGAAGCTTTCTTT.